A selection of T cell receptor beta chains follows, all from one sample in a study of post-analysis software for immune sequencing data. TCRdb passed the PCR reads through MiXCR, listing each CDR3 protein once. The repertoire holds hundreds of thousands of distinct CDR3 sequences, roughly three fifths seen once, with over 9% in the top ten. Sequencing used blood. These receptors all come from a girl aged 2 to 10 with multiple sclerosis. Each CDR3 is given with its conserved first and last residue. The D gene is left open where the match is weak. Clone size appears in some rows only: once, few, many, or a class for an expanded clone.

D gene: .
J gene: TRBJ1-2
clone size: .
V gene: TRBV29-1
CDR3 DNA: TGCACCACCTGGGAGGTGGCGGATGGCTACACCTTC
CDR3 protein: CTTWEVADGYTF

D gene: .
J gene: TRBJ2-2
clone size: few
V gene: TRBV9
CDR3 DNA: TGTGCCAGCATCCGGGAGAACACCGGGGAGCTGTTTTTT
CDR3 protein: CASIRENTGELFF

D gene: .
J gene: TRBJ2-3
clone size: .
V gene: TRBV12-3/TRBV12-4
CDR3 DNA: TGTGCCAGCAGTTTCTCCTATACAGATACGCAGTATTTT
CDR3 protein: CASSFSYTDTQYF

D gene: .
J gene: TRBJ1-2
clone size: few
V gene: TRBV28
CDR3 DNA: TGTGCCAGCAGGGACACCACTAACTATGGCTACACCTTC
CDR3 protein: CASRDTTNYGYTF

D gene: .
J gene: TRBJ2-2
clone size: .
V gene: TRBV4-2
CDR3 DNA: TGTGCCAGCAGCCGGGGGGAACTAGTCCCCGGGGAGCTGTTTTTT
CDR3 protein: CASSRGELVPGELFF

D gene: TRBD1
J gene: TRBJ1-2
clone size: .
V gene: TRBV5-5
CDR3 DNA: TGTGCCAGCAGCGCGGGGACAGGGAATGCTAACTATGGCTACACCTTC
CDR3 protein: CASSAGTGNANYGYTF

D gene: .
J gene: TRBJ2-7
clone size: .
V gene: TRBV7-2
CDR3 DNA: TGTGCCAGCAGCTTTTCCGGGGGCGGGCTCGGTACCTACGAGCAGTACTTC
CDR3 protein: CASSFSGGGLGTYEQYF

D gene: .
J gene: TRBJ2-4
clone size: .
V gene: TRBV2
CDR3 DNA: TGTGCCAGCCAGCGTAGGGAGGCCAAAAACATTCAGTACTTC
CDR3 protein: CASQRREAKNIQYF

D gene: TRBD2
J gene: TRBJ2-5
clone size: few
V gene: TRBV11-2
CDR3 DNA: TGTGCCAGCAGCTTGGGACCGGGACTAGCGGAGACCCAGTACTTC
CDR3 protein: CASSLGPGLAETQYF

D gene: .
J gene: TRBJ2-3
clone size: .
V gene: TRBV30
CDR3 DNA: TGTGCCTGGAGTCCCGCAGGTAGCGATCTGGCCGATACGCAGTATTTT
CDR3 protein: CAWSPAGSDLADTQYF

D gene: TRBD2
J gene: TRBJ2-1
clone size: few
V gene: TRBV7-2
CDR3 DNA: TGTGCCAGCAGCCCCGTACCGGGACTAGCGGGGCGGAATGAGCAGTTCTTC
CDR3 protein: CASSPVPGLAGRNEQFF

D gene: TRBD1
J gene: TRBJ2-3
clone size: .
V gene: TRBV5-1
CDR3 DNA: TGCGCCAGCAGCTTGGCCCCAGGGGGCGAGGCAGATACGCAGTATTTT
CDR3 protein: CASSLAPGGEADTQYF

D gene: TRBD2
J gene: TRBJ2-1
clone size: .
V gene: TRBV7-2
CDR3 DNA: TGTGCCAGCACCGTCACCGGGACTAGCCTCAATCAGCAGTTCTTC
CDR3 protein: CASTVTGTSLNQQFF

D gene: TRBD1
J gene: TRBJ2-6
clone size: .
V gene: TRBV2
CDR3 DNA: TGTGCCAGCAGCGCCACGACAGGGTGGGCCAACGTCCTGACTTTC
CDR3 protein: CASSATTGWANVLTF

D gene: .
J gene: TRBJ2-1
clone size: few
V gene: TRBV3-1
CDR3 DNA: TGTGCCAGCAGCCAAGATGAAGGCAGGGCCTACAATGAGCAGTTCTTC
CDR3 protein: CASSQDEGRAYNEQFF

D gene: .
J gene: TRBJ2-5
clone size: few
V gene: TRBV11-3
CDR3 DNA: TGTGCCAGCAGCTTGGGCACAGGGCGGGGAGAGACCCAGTACTTC
CDR3 protein: CASSLGTGRGETQYF

D gene: TRBD2
J gene: TRBJ2-7
clone size: few
V gene: TRBV12-3/TRBV12-4
CDR3 DNA: TGTGCCAGCAGTCACACGCGGGAGAGCGACGAGCAGTACTTC
CDR3 protein: CASSHTRESDEQYF

D gene: TRBD1
J gene: TRBJ1-2
clone size: .
V gene: TRBV28
CDR3 DNA: TGTGCCAGCAGGCCGGGACAGGGTATAAAGGACTATGGCTACACCTTC
CDR3 protein: CASRPGQGIKDYGYTF

D gene: .
J gene: TRBJ1-1
clone size: few
V gene: TRBV7-9
CDR3 DNA: TGTGCCAGCAGCTTAGGGGGCGCGTCGGACACTGAAGCTTTCTTT
CDR3 protein: CASSLGGASDTEAFF

D gene: TRBD1
J gene: TRBJ1-5
clone size: .
V gene: TRBV4-1
CDR3 DNA: TGCGCCAGCAGCCAAGAGGGGACAGCCCAATTCGAGCCCCAGCATTTT
CDR3 protein: CASSQEGTAQFEPQHF

D gene: .
J gene: TRBJ1-2
clone size: .
V gene: TRBV7-9
CDR3 DNA: TGTGCCAGCAGCTTAGAGCCACGGAAGGACACCTTC
CDR3 protein: CASSLEPRKDTF

D gene: TRBD2
J gene: TRBJ2-1
clone size: .
V gene: TRBV7-3
CDR3 DNA: TGTGCCAGCAGCTTAAAGAGGAGGCTAGCGGGAGGGGATGAGCAGTTCTTC
CDR3 protein: CASSLKRRLAGGDEQFF

D gene: TRBD2
J gene: TRBJ2-1
clone size: .
V gene: TRBV5-1
CDR3 DNA: TGCGCCAGCAGCAACGGGAGGGCCTCGAATGAGCAGTTCTTC
CDR3 protein: CASSNGRASNEQFF

D gene: TRBD1
J gene: TRBJ2-5
clone size: .
V gene: TRBV7-3
CDR3 DNA: TGTGCCAGCAGCTCCCTGAAAACAGGGGGCCTCCAAGAGACCCAGTACTTC
CDR3 protein: CASSSLKTGGLQETQYF

D gene: .
J gene: TRBJ2-1
clone size: .
V gene: TRBV2
CDR3 DNA: TGTGCCAGCAGGGGGGAGCAGTTCTTC
CDR3 protein: CASRGEQFF

D gene: .
J gene: TRBJ2-1
clone size: few
V gene: TRBV12-3/TRBV12-4
CDR3 DNA: TGTGCCAGCAAAAGACAGAACAATGAGCAGTTCTTC
CDR3 protein: CASKRQNNEQFF

D gene: TRBD2
J gene: TRBJ2-5
clone size: .
V gene: TRBV29-1
CDR3 DNA: TGCAGCGTCGGACTAGTTTTGGGGACCCAGTACTTC
CDR3 protein: CSVGLVLGTQYF

D gene: TRBD2
J gene: TRBJ2-3
clone size: .
V gene: TRBV7-3
CDR3 DNA: TGTGCCAGCAGCTCTAGCGGTAGTGGGACAGATACGCAGTATTTT
CDR3 protein: CASSSSGSGTDTQYF

D gene: TRBD1
J gene: TRBJ1-2
clone size: .
V gene: TRBV5-1
CDR3 DNA: TGCGCCAGCCAACCAGGGGGGACGGCGCCCCATATATATGGCTACACCTTC
CDR3 protein: CASQPGGTAPHIYGYTF

D gene: TRBD1
J gene: TRBJ2-5
clone size: .
V gene: TRBV4-1
CDR3 DNA: TGCGCCAGCAGCCAAGATCCGGACAGGGGGGTTGTGCAGTACTTC
CDR3 protein: CASSQDPDRGVVQYF

D gene: .
J gene: TRBJ2-7
clone size: .
V gene: TRBV29-1
CDR3 DNA: TGCAGCGTTGAAGGTCCCTCCTACGAGCAGTACTTC
CDR3 protein: CSVEGPSYEQYF

D gene: .
J gene: TRBJ2-1
clone size: few
V gene: TRBV12-3/TRBV12-4
CDR3 DNA: TGTGCCAGCAGAGCCGACGGAACCTACAATGAGCAGTTCTTC
CDR3 protein: CASRADGTYNEQFF

D gene: TRBD1
J gene: TRBJ2-7
clone size: few
V gene: TRBV7-9
CDR3 DNA: TGTGCCAGCAGCTCAATCCGGGACAGGGCGCCCTACGAGCAGTACTTC
CDR3 protein: CASSSIRDRAPYEQYF

D gene: .
J gene: TRBJ2-7
clone size: .
V gene: TRBV28
CDR3 DNA: TGTGCCAGCAGTAGAGCTAGGGACGAGCAGTACTTC
CDR3 protein: CASSRARDEQYF

D gene: .
J gene: TRBJ2-1
clone size: few
V gene: TRBV20-1
CDR3 DNA: TGCAGTGCTAGAGATCGGGGGAATGAGCAGTTCTTC
CDR3 protein: CSARDRGNEQFF

D gene: .
J gene: TRBJ2-3
clone size: .
V gene: TRBV20-1
CDR3 DNA: TGCAGTGCTAACGGGGGCACAGATACGCAGTATTTT
CDR3 protein: CSANGGTDTQYF

D gene: .
J gene: TRBJ2-7
clone size: few
V gene: TRBV12-3/TRBV12-4
CDR3 DNA: TGTGCCAGCAGTTTACGGAATGCCCCTAAGGGCGAGCAGTACTTC
CDR3 protein: CASSLRNAPKGEQYF

D gene: .
J gene: TRBJ2-7
clone size: few
V gene: TRBV12-3/TRBV12-4
CDR3 DNA: TGTGCCAGCAGTTTAGAGGACGGAACCTACGAGCAGTACTTC
CDR3 protein: CASSLEDGTYEQYF

D gene: TRBD1
J gene: TRBJ1-2
clone size: few
V gene: TRBV7-2
CDR3 DNA: TGTGCCAGCAGCTTACCGGACAGGGCCTATGGCTACACCTTC
CDR3 protein: CASSLPDRAYGYTF

D gene: .
J gene: TRBJ2-3
clone size: .
V gene: TRBV29-1
CDR3 DNA: TGCAGCGTTGTGGGCAGGGGAAAGGGTTATACGCAGTATTTT
CDR3 protein: CSVVGRGKGYTQYF

D gene: TRBD1
J gene: TRBJ2-1
clone size: .
V gene: TRBV29-1
CDR3 DNA: TGCAGCGTTGAGGGACAGGAGGCCCAATATGAGCAGTTCTTC
CDR3 protein: CSVEGQEAQYEQFF